The sequence of this TCR beta chain was determined in a study of T cell repertoires in cytomegalovirus infection. About the research overall: Matching HLA type, along with CMV infection, was indicated by public TCR beta signatures. Overall study results and limits: Cumulative public TCR beta family frequency identified CMV carriers with the relevant HLA.

The germline CDR1 and CDR2 sequences are MNHEY and SVGEGT. Deletions cut 1 base from V and 2 bases from J, with 5 bases between. There are 13 residues in the CDR3. This clonotype was observed a handful of times. The antigen is unknown. In TCRdb, the reads were re-called with MiXCR into one record per CDR3 protein. The repertoire holds about 260,000 distinct CDR3 sequences, with around 15% as singletons. Sequencing was done on a sample of PBMCs. The source of this sequence is a human donor in good health (CMV status not recorded). Some clones in this sample may be carry-over from other donors' samples. The chain employs TRBV6-2 or TRBV6-3 and TRBJ1-1; D unclear. The CDR3 region has the DNA TGTGCCAGCAGTTACTTTGGAAACACTGAAGCTTTCTTT. It encodes CASSYFGNTEAFF.